These 21 T cell receptor beta chains originate from one sample sequenced in a study of blood T cell repertoires in COVID-19. Clones were read by immunoSEQ multiplex PCR, and TCRdb kept only the in-frame ones, dropping some. The data hold roughly 54,000 clones, with roughly 80% observed a single time. Material: peripheral blood. The origin of the receptors is a man aged 50-59 years with acute or convalescent COVID-19.

The chain joins TRBV28 to TRBJ2-7, with TRBD2 identical over 9 bases. J gave up 4 bases and V 3 bases, and 1 base lay outside the gene matches. Germline assignment: CDR1 MDHEN and CDR2 SYDVKM. The CDR3 extends over 13 amino acids. CDR3 sequence reads: CASSFLAGYEQYF. For the CDR3, the DNA is TGTGCCAGCAGTTTCCTAGCGGGATACGAGCAGTACTTC. Using reference TRBV28 and TRBJ2-7 for the parts outside the CDR3, the full variable domain is DVKVTQSSRYLVKRTGEKVFLECVQDMDHENMFWYRQDPGLGLRLIYFSYDVKMKEKGDIPEGYSVSREKKERFSLILESASTNQTSMYLCASSFLAGYEQYFGPGTRLTVT.

The chain joins TRBV5-6 to TRBJ1-6; 9 bases agree with TRBD1. The V and J ends lost 4 bases and 6 bases, in that order; junction bases with no gene match: 11. The germline CDR1 and CDR2 sequences are SGHDT and YYEEEE. The CDR3 totals 17 residues. DNA of the CDR3: TGTGCCAGCAGCACGGACAGGGGCTTATTTGGTAATTCACCCCTCCACTTT. It encodes CASSTDRGLFGNSPLHF.

V gene TRBV29-1 combines with J gene TRBJ2-1; TRBD2 matches at 14 bases. The CDR3 loop spans 14 amino acids. Germline assignment: CDR1 SQVTM and CDR2 ANQGSEA. J gave up 7 bases and V 4 bases, and 3 bases lay outside the gene matches. CDR3 sequence: CSVAGLAGVNEQFF. The DNA of the CDR3 is TGCAGCGTTGCGGGACTAGCGGGGGTTAATGAGCAGTTCTTC.

The chain is built from TRBV6-5 and TRBJ1-6; 8 positions agree with TRBD1. The germline V gene encodes CDR1 MNHEY and CDR2 SVGAGI. The V gene end was trimmed by 4 bases and the J gene end by 7 bases; junction bases not matched to a gene: 9. CDR3 length: 16 amino acids. DNA for the CDR3: TGTGCCAGCAGTTCGGGGGCAGGGGGCCAAAATTCACCCCTCCACTTT. Protein: CASSSGAGGQNSPLHF.

This clone was seen only a few times. This rearrangement joins TRBV12-3 or TRBV12-4 to TRBJ1-1; D unresolved. Between the trimmed V and J ends, which lost 8 bases and 5 bases, there was a span of 12 bases. The length of the CDR3 is 12 residues. CDR3 protein: CASVSGGTEAFF. For the CDR3, the DNA is TGTGCCAGCGTTTCCGGAGGGACTGAAGCTTTCTTT.

The gene calls are TRBV2 and TRBJ1-5; D may be TRBD1 (6 bases). The germline V and J ends were trimmed by 8 bases and 3 bases, with 11 bases remaining between them. Germline V gene lookup returns CDR1 SNHLY and CDR2 FYNNEI. This CDR3 spans 13 amino acids. CDR3 bases: TGTGCCAGCGGGGGGGCAGACAATCAGCCCCAGCATTTT. Residues: CASGGADNQPQHF.

This chain connects TRBV25-1 to TRBJ2-1; D gene ambiguous. The CDR3 runs to 14 residues. Trimming stripped 7 bases from V and 2 bases from J, with 12 bases between. The germline gives CDR1 MGHDK, CDR2 SYGVNS. The CDR3 loop is CASKSELAYNEQFF. The CDR3 DNA reads as TGTGCCAGCAAATCTGAACTCGCCTACAATGAGCAGTTCTTC.

This clone showed up just a few times. V usage is TRBV7-6 and J usage is TRBJ2-2; D might be TRBD2 (6 bases). Germline V CDR1 and CDR2: SGHVS, FNYEAQ. The CDR3 totals 19 residues. Trimming pared 2 bases from V and 5 bases from J, leaving 24 bases between. CDR3 in amino acids: CASSLKGLSGVSRTGELFF. The CDR3 DNA reads as TGTGCCAGCAGCTTAAAAGGTCTATCGGGGGTTTCTCGAACCGGGGAGCTGTTTTTT.

V usage is TRBV29-1 and J usage is TRBJ1-2, with D unclear. The germline gives CDR1 SQVTM, CDR2 ANQGSEA. Trimming took 3 bases from V and 2 from J, leaving 7 bases between them. The CDR3 contains 12 residues. CDR3 coding DNA: TGCAGCGTTGATCTGGCAAACTATGGCTACACCTTC. As protein: CSVDLANYGYTF.

The chain uses TRBV7-9 and TRBJ2-5, with a possible D match to TRBD1 (8 bases). Per the germline V gene, CDR1 is SEHNR and CDR2 is FQNEAQ (reference sequence). CDR3 length equals 14 residues. V lost 5 bases, J lost 5 bases, and 15 bases lay in between. CDR3 residues: CASSTTGEGETQYF. The CDR3 DNA reads as TGTGCCAGCAGCACGACAGGGGAGGGGGAGACCCAGTACTTC.

This chain connects TRBV7-6 to TRBJ1-2; D might be TRBD1 (6 bases). The V and J ends lost 4 bases and 6 bases respectively, with 12 bases between them. Per the germline V gene, CDR1 is SGHVS and CDR2 is FNYEAQ. This CDR3 region has 13 residues. CDR3 bases: TGTGCCAGCAGCTCGGACAGCTCTCATGGCTACACCTTC. Encoded protein: CASSSDSSHGYTF.

The chain couples TRBV3-1 (or the pseudogene TRBV3-2) to TRBJ1-2, with 9 bases matching TRBD1. Germline loops: CDR1 LGHDT, CDR2 YNNKEL (reference sequence). The CDR3 runs 15 residues. The J segment lost 6 bases and the V segment lost 5 bases, leaving 10 bases of the junction unmatched. The chain's CDR3 is CASSLRQGESDGYTF. CDR3 nucleotide sequence: TGTGCCAGCAGCTTACGACAGGGGGAAAGTGATGGCTACACCTTC.

V is TRBV5-1 and J is TRBJ2-2; 7 nucleotides match TRBD1. The CDR3 spans 17 residues. The germline CDR1 and CDR2 sequences are SGHRS and YFSETQ. V shed 0 bases, J shed 5 bases, and the junction held 10 bases outside the gene matches. The CDR3 nucleotides read TGCGCCAGCAGCTTGGCCGGTACAGGGGCGCAAACCGGGGAGCTGTTTTTT. It translates to CASSLAGTGAQTGELFF. The whole variable domain, remainder taken from reference TRBV5-1 and TRBJ2-2, is KAGVTQTPRYLIKTRGQQVTLSCSPISGHRSVSWYQQTPGQGLQFLFEYFSETQRNKGNFPGRFSGRQFSNSRSEMNVSTLELGDSALYLCASSLAGTGAQTGELFFGEGSRLTVL.

The chain is built from TRBV7-2 and TRBJ2-2; 9 bases map to TRBD1. The V segment lost 5 bases and the J segment 9 bases; nucleotides outside the gene matches: 7. The length of the CDR3 is 14 residues. Germline V lookup: CDR1 SGHTA, CDR2 FQGNSA. The CDR3 DNA reads TGTGCCAGCAGCCGGAGGGACAGGGATCGGGAGCTGTTTTTT. It is translated as CASSRRDRDRELFF.

The chain joins TRBV19 to TRBJ1-4, with TRBD1 matching 7 bases. Germline lookup yields CDR1 LNHDA and CDR2 SQIVND (reference sequence). V gave up 5 bases and J gave up 4 bases; unmatched junction bases: 4. The CDR3 runs 14 residues. The CDR3, as DNA: TGTGCCAGTAGTCTAGGGGGCTTTAATGAAAAACTGTTTTTT. Amino acids: CASSLGGFNEKLFF.

The CDR3 loop is CATQSGGASGEQFF. The CDR3 bases are TGTGCCACTCAAAGCGGGGGGGCCTCAGGTGAGCAGTTCTTC. The chain has TRBV5-4 and TRBJ2-1; TRBD2 aligns across 10 bases. CDR1 and CDR2 (germline): SGHNT, YYREEE (reference sequence). V was clipped by 9 bases and J by 9 bases; unmatched bases: 12. The CDR3 spans 14 residues.

This clone was recorded once. The chain couples TRBV12-3 or TRBV12-4 to TRBJ2-3; D is undetermined. Trimming removed 3 bases at V and 3 bases at J, with 4 bases between. The CDR3 has 12 amino acids. The CDR3 sequence: CASSFRTDTQYF. In nucleotides, the CDR3 is TGTGCCAGCAGTTTTCGGACAGATACGCAGTATTTT.

The CDR3 region has the DNA TGTGCCAGCGGTGACAGGGTATACACTGGGGCCAACGTCCTGACTTTC. It is translated as CASGDRVYTGANVLTF. The rearrangement joins TRBV9 to TRBJ2-6; TRBD1 agrees at 7 bases. Germline CDR1 and CDR2: SGDLS and YYNGEE. This CDR3 spans 16 amino acids. The J segment lost 2 bases and the V segment lost 7 bases, leaving 9 bases of the junction unmatched.

The CDR3 DNA is TGTGCCAGCAGCTCGGTAAAAGCCCCCGCGACTGAAGCTTTCTTT. Its protein product is CASSSVKAPATEAFF. The chain is built from TRBV6-5 and TRBJ1-1, with no clear D. From germline, CDR1 is MNHEY and CDR2 SVGAGI. This CDR3 comprises 15 residues. Trimming removed 6 bases at V and 5 bases at J, with 19 bases between.

This chain uses TRBV28 with TRBJ1-6; perhaps TRBD1 as D (5 bases). The CDR3 has 14 amino acids. Germline loops: CDR1 MDHEN, CDR2 SYDVKM. V was shortened by 3 bases and J by 9 bases, with 12 bases between the two germline ends. CDR3 in amino acids: CASSFGQGGSPLHF. The DNA for the CDR3 is TGTGCCAGCAGTTTTGGGCAGGGCGGTTCACCCCTCCACTTT.

The V and J genes are TRBV12-3 or TRBV12-4 and TRBJ2-7; 8 nucleotides agree with TRBD2. This CDR3 is 12 amino acids long. V lost 8 bases, J lost 2 bases, and 2 bases stayed unmatched. As DNA, the CDR3 is TGTGCCAGCGGGACTAGAACCTACGAGCAGTACTTC. Its translation: CASGTRTYEQYF.